Listed below are T cell receptor beta chains from one sample, sequenced in a study of spatial heterogeneity in lung cancer. One entry per CDR3 protein, called by TCRdb with MiXCR from the 5' RACE reads. The top ten hold over 30% of the sample, which has fewer than 60,000 distinct CDR3 sequences, under 8% seen once. The sequences come from PBMCs, collected at follow-up. All receptors derive from a female donor with early-stage non-small cell lung cancer. The CDR3 runs from the conserved cysteine through the conserved F or W. A D gene is named only where the DNA matches it firmly. The size field is filled for only some rows; it gives once, few, many or a size class.

d_gene: TRBD2; abundance: few; j_gene: TRBJ2-1; v_gene: TRBV5-4; CDR3aa: CASSSGARGGDNEQFF; CDR3nt: TGTGCCAGCAGCTCCGGTGCTCGGGGGGGAGACAATGAGCAGTTCTTC
d_gene: NA; abundance: NA; j_gene: TRBJ1-5; v_gene: TRBV29-1; CDR3aa: CSAPLGSGYRRSNQPQHF; CDR3nt: TGCAGCGCCCCCTTAGGATCAGGGTATAGGCGTAGCAATCAGCCCCAGCATTTT
d_gene: NA; abundance: few; j_gene: TRBJ1-1; v_gene: TRBV7-9; CDR3aa: CASSFLGRMNTEAFF; CDR3nt: TGTGCCAGCAGCTTCCTCGGACGGATGAACACTGAAGCTTTCTTT
d_gene: NA; abundance: many; j_gene: TRBJ1-3; v_gene: TRBV20-1; CDR3aa: CSARDPGAGYTIYF; CDR3nt: TGCAGTGCTAGAGATCCGGGGGCGGGATACACCATATATTTT
d_gene: TRBD2; abundance: many; j_gene: TRBJ2-7; v_gene: TRBV20-1; CDR3aa: CSARDRLADVYEQYF; CDR3nt: TGCAGTGCTAGAGATCGGCTAGCGGATGTCTACGAGCAGTACTTC
d_gene: TRBD1; abundance: NA; j_gene: TRBJ1-1; v_gene: TRBV7-2; CDR3aa: CASSLTGFANTEAFF; CDR3nt: TGTGCCAGCAGCTTGACAGGGTTCGCGAACACTGAAGCTTTCTTT
d_gene: TRBD2; abundance: many; j_gene: TRBJ2-5; v_gene: TRBV7-2; CDR3aa: CASSRAGPSETQYF; CDR3nt: TGTGCCAGCAGCCGAGCGGGGCCCTCGGAGACCCAGTACTTC
d_gene: NA; abundance: many; j_gene: TRBJ2-2; v_gene: TRBV6-5; CDR3aa: CASRPDRSNTGELFF; CDR3nt: TGTGCCAGCAGGCCGGACAGATCGAACACCGGGGAGCTGTTTTTT
d_gene: TRBD2; abundance: few; j_gene: TRBJ2-7; v_gene: TRBV27; CDR3aa: CASRRGLATYEQYF; CDR3nt: TGTGCCAGCAGGAGGGGACTAGCGACTTACGAGCAGTACTTC
d_gene: NA; abundance: NA; j_gene: TRBJ1-5; v_gene: TRBV5-1; CDR3aa: CASSLGGYSNQPQHF; CDR3nt: TGCGCCAGCAGCTTGGGCGGTTATAGCAATCAGCCCCAGCATTTT
d_gene: NA; abundance: many; j_gene: TRBJ1-5; v_gene: TRBV24-1; CDR3aa: CATSDWDHDQPQHF; CDR3nt: TGTGCCACCAGTGATTGGGACCATGATCAGCCCCAGCATTTT
d_gene: NA; abundance: many; j_gene: TRBJ2-5; v_gene: TRBV5-1; CDR3aa: CASSLVGTREETQYF; CDR3nt: TGCGCCAGCAGCTTGGTAGGGACCAGGGAAGAGACCCAGTACTTC
d_gene: TRBD1; abundance: few; j_gene: TRBJ2-3; v_gene: TRBV9; CDR3aa: CASSDSGGWSTDTQYF; CDR3nt: TGTGCCAGCAGTGACTCAGGGGGTTGGAGCACAGATACGCAGTATTTT
d_gene: TRBD2; abundance: many; j_gene: TRBJ2-5; v_gene: TRBV12-3/TRBV12-4; CDR3aa: CASSSRWTSGGETQYF; CDR3nt: TGTGCCAGCAGTTCCCGATGGACTAGCGGGGGAGAGACCCAGTACTTC
d_gene: TRBD2; abundance: few; j_gene: TRBJ2-3; v_gene: TRBV3-1; CDR3aa: CASSQERWTSLTDTQYF; CDR3nt: TGTGCCAGCAGCCAAGAGAGGTGGACTAGCCTCACAGATACGCAGTATTTT
d_gene: NA; abundance: NA; j_gene: TRBJ2-3; v_gene: TRBV5-6; CDR3aa: CASSFITEPYTDTQYF; CDR3nt: TGTGCCAGCAGCTTTATAACGGAGCCCTACACAGATACGCAGTATTTT
d_gene: NA; abundance: NA; j_gene: TRBJ2-3; v_gene: TRBV5-1; CDR3aa: CASSYRGADTQYF; CDR3nt: TGCGCCAGCAGCTATCGCGGCGCAGATACGCAGTATTTT
d_gene: TRBD1; abundance: NA; j_gene: TRBJ2-2; v_gene: TRBV12-3/TRBV12-4; CDR3aa: CASSLQGASTGELFF; CDR3nt: TGTGCCAGCAGTCTACAGGGGGCGAGCACCGGGGAGCTGTTTTTT
d_gene: TRBD1; abundance: few; j_gene: TRBJ1-1; v_gene: TRBV7-8; CDR3aa: CASNGINRGTEAFF; CDR3nt: TGTGCCAGCAATGGGATAAACAGGGGAACTGAAGCTTTCTTT
d_gene: NA; abundance: NA; j_gene: TRBJ2-6; v_gene: TRBV5-1; CDR3aa: CASSLFQGRSGANVLTF; CDR3nt: TGCGCCAGCAGCTTGTTTCAGGGACGCTCTGGGGCCAACGTCCTGACTTTC
d_gene: NA; abundance: NA; j_gene: TRBJ1-1; v_gene: TRBV29-1; CDR3aa: CSVGEGQTEAFF; CDR3nt: TGCAGCGTTGGGGAGGGACAAACTGAAGCTTTCTTT
d_gene: NA; abundance: many; j_gene: TRBJ1-6; v_gene: TRBV20-1; CDR3aa: CSARSGVGSPLHF; CDR3nt: TGCAGTGCCCGATCCGGGGTGGGATCACCCCTCCACTTT
d_gene: TRBD1; abundance: NA; j_gene: TRBJ1-2; v_gene: TRBV19; CDR3aa: CASNTRQGYGYTF; CDR3nt: TGTGCCAGTAACACCAGACAGGGATACGGCTACACCTTC
d_gene: NA; abundance: NA; j_gene: TRBJ2-5; v_gene: TRBV12-3/TRBV12-4; CDR3aa: CASTLGLGPETQYF; CDR3nt: TGTGCCAGCACCTTGGGACTTGGCCCGGAGACCCAGTACTTC
d_gene: NA; abundance: many; j_gene: TRBJ1-1; v_gene: TRBV5-1; CDR3aa: CASTLEGGREAFF; CDR3nt: TGCGCCAGCACCTTGGAGGGGGGCCGTGAAGCTTTCTTT
d_gene: NA; abundance: few; j_gene: TRBJ2-5; v_gene: TRBV3-1; CDR3aa: CASSQVVTQYF; CDR3nt: TGTGCCAGCAGCCAAGTGGTGACCCAGTACTTC
d_gene: NA; abundance: NA; j_gene: TRBJ1-1; v_gene: TRBV3-1; CDR3aa: CASSQSPGLETEAFF; CDR3nt: TGTGCCAGCAGCCAGTCACCGGGACTGGAGACTGAAGCTTTCTTT
d_gene: TRBD1; abundance: few; j_gene: TRBJ1-3; v_gene: TRBV2; CDR3aa: CASRSQGVLAGNTIYF; CDR3nt: TGTGCCAGCAGGAGTCAGGGGGTTTTGGCTGGAAACACCATATATTTT
d_gene: NA; abundance: many; j_gene: TRBJ2-2; v_gene: TRBV5-1; CDR3aa: CASSLGGAGTGELFF; CDR3nt: TGCGCCAGCAGCTTGGGGGGCGCCGGCACCGGGGAGCTGTTTTTT
d_gene: NA; abundance: many; j_gene: TRBJ2-1; v_gene: TRBV7-9; CDR3aa: CASSPRLVGFF; CDR3nt: TGTGCCAGCAGCCCCCGCCTGGTGGGGTTCTTC
d_gene: NA; abundance: few; j_gene: TRBJ2-2; v_gene: TRBV14; CDR3aa: CASSRSSANTGELFF; CDR3nt: TGTGCCAGCAGCCGTTCATCTGCGAACACCGGGGAGCTGTTTTTT
d_gene: NA; abundance: few; j_gene: TRBJ2-7; v_gene: TRBV27; CDR3aa: CASSPLKTLGDEQYF; CDR3nt: TGTGCCAGCAGTCCCTTGAAAACCCTAGGGGACGAGCAGTACTTC
d_gene: NA; abundance: NA; j_gene: TRBJ1-6; v_gene: TRBV7-9; CDR3aa: CASSPGTDLGSPLHF; CDR3nt: TGTGCCAGCAGCCCTGGGACGGACCTTGGGTCACCCCTCCACTTT
d_gene: TRBD1; abundance: few; j_gene: TRBJ1-1; v_gene: TRBV20-1; CDR3aa: CSASTGQTGGEAFF; CDR3nt: TGCAGTGCTAGTACGGGACAGACGGGCGGCGAAGCTTTCTTT
d_gene: TRBD1; abundance: NA; j_gene: TRBJ1-4; v_gene: TRBV20-1; CDR3aa: CSARDRRTGNLHLFF; CDR3nt: TGCAGTGCTAGAGATCGGAGGACAGGGAACCTTCATCTGTTTTTT
d_gene: NA; abundance: NA; j_gene: TRBJ2-2; v_gene: TRBV11-2; CDR3aa: CASSQQVAAPTGELFF; CDR3nt: TGTGCCAGCAGCCAGCAGGTAGCGGCGCCTACCGGGGAGCTGTTTTTT
d_gene: NA; abundance: many; j_gene: TRBJ2-2; v_gene: TRBV12-3/TRBV12-4; CDR3aa: CASKRGYPPNTGELFF; CDR3nt: TGTGCCAGCAAAAGGGGGTACCCCCCGAACACCGGGGAGCTGTTTTTT
d_gene: NA; abundance: NA; j_gene: TRBJ2-7; v_gene: TRBV9; CDR3aa: CASSPTGSSYEQYF; CDR3nt: TGTGCCAGCAGCCCCACAGGGAGCTCCTACGAGCAGTACTTC
d_gene: NA; abundance: many; j_gene: TRBJ2-5; v_gene: TRBV5-6; CDR3aa: CASSNGASGTETQYF; CDR3nt: TGTGCCAGCAGCAACGGGGCTTCCGGGACAGAGACCCAGTACTTC
d_gene: NA; abundance: many; j_gene: TRBJ2-5; v_gene: TRBV5-4; CDR3aa: CASSGGTVQETQYF; CDR3nt: TGTGCCAGCAGCGGGGGGACGGTCCAAGAGACCCAGTACTTC